The present entry profiles one T cell receptor beta chain with its context. Its antigen remains unidentified. This entry comes from a study of cytomegalovirus exposure and HLA in healthy donors. Germline values: CDR1 MNHNS, CDR2 SASEGT. The CDR3 has 17 amino acids. Trimming stripped 0 bases from V and 8 bases from J, with 22 bases between. This PCR relied on a set of 60 Vbeta primers and 13 Jbeta primers. Produced via immunoSEQ multiplex PCR; TCRdb's table is partial and in-frame only. The table includes some 100,000 clones, roughly three quarters detected once. Points from the study as a whole: Earlier analysis yielded a pattern in which most TCR beta V segments were productive about 90% or about 30% of the time. A highly shared variant cluster was judged a likely technical artifact.

The sequencing sample was made of PBMCs. The genes are TRBV6-1 and TRBJ1-2, with D unresolved. The TCR was taken from a woman aged 45-59 years in good health and CMV-seropositive. The CDR3 sequence is CASSEAAATSHPGGYTF. CDR3 in DNA: TGTGCCAGCAGTGAAGCGGCAGCGACTTCTCACCCGGGGGGCTACACCTTC.